This T cell receptor beta chain is from a study of blood T cells in healthy people across ages. Sample-barcoded 5' priming and a J-beta primer mix drove a second PCR of 7 to 11 cycles. Each CDR3 protein is one row after TCRdb ran MiXCR on the 5' RACE reads. This table has fewer than 750,000 distinct CDR3 sequences, around 48% appearing once. The ends lost 5 bases at V and 7 bases at J; junction bases unmatched: 7. Germline V lookup: CDR1 LGHDT, CDR2 YNNKEL (reference sequence). CDR3 length: 15 residues. The sequencing input was blood. The origin of this receptor is a man of 80 years or more in good health. This rearrangement joins TRBV3-1 to TRBJ1-4, with TRBD1 matching over 10 bases. This chain's CDR3 is CASSYATGGREKLFF. Written as DNA, the CDR3 is TGTGCCAGCAGCTATGCGACAGGGGGCCGTGAAAAACTGTTTTTT.